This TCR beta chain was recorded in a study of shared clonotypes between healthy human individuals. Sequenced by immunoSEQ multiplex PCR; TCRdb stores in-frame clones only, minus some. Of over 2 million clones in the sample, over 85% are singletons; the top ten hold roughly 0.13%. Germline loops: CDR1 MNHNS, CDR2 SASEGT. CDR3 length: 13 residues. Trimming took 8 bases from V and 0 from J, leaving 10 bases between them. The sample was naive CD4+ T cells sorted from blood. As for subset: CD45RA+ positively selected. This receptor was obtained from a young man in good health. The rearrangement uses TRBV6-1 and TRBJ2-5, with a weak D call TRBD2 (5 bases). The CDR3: CASHTSHQETQYF. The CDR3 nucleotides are TGTGCCAGCCACACTAGTCACCAAGAGACCCAGTACTTC.